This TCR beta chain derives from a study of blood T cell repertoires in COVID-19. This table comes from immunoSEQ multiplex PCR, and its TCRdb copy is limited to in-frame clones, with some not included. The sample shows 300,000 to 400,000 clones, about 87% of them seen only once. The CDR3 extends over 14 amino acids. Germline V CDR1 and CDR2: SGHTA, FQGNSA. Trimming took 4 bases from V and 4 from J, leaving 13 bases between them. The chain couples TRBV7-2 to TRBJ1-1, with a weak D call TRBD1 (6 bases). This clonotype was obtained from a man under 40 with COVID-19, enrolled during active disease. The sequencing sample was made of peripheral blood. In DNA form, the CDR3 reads TGTGCCAGCAGCTCACAGGGAGTCGGCACTGAAGCTTTCTTT. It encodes CASSSQGVGTEAFF. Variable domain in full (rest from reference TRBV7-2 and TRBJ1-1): GAGVSQSPSNKVTEKGKDVELRCDPISGHTALYWYRQSLGQGLEFLIYFQGNSAPDKSGLPSDRFSAERTGGSVSTLTIQRTQQEDSAVYLCASSSQGVGTEAFFGQGTRLTVV.